This record concerns one TCR beta chain sequence. This sample stems from a study of T cells in narcolepsy. TCRdb keeps only in-frame clones here, not all; method: immunoSEQ multiplex PCR. The repertoire includes 20,000 to 25,000 clones, about 82% of them detected once, and 10% sits in the top ten. Deletions cut 5 bases from V and 2 bases from J, with 9 bases between. The CDR3 length is 13 residues. Germline-derived CDR1 and CDR2 are SGHVS and FQNEAQ. The receptor's source is a human donor in good health. Sequenced input: memory (CD45RA-) CD4+ T cells from blood. J is TRBJ1-2 and V is TRBV7-8, with D uncertain. CDR3 sequence reads: CASSPDLNYGYTF. CDR3 in DNA: TGTGCCAGCAGCCCGGACTTGAACTATGGCTACACCTTC.